These T cell receptor beta chains were read from a single sample in a study of T cell clones after liver transplantation. Here immunoSEQ multiplex PCR was the method, and the copy in TCRdb shows in-frame clones only, minus some. This repertoire shows more than 75,000 clones, 65% to 85% found once; its top ten account for 0.45% to 0.55%. The material was CD4+ T cells from blood, obtained 46 months after liver transplant. Receptors originate from a human patient who received a liver transplant. The T cells may come from the graft donor. Each CDR3 is given with its conserved first and last residue. D genes are given only for firm matches. Not all rows give a size; the values are once, few, many and, for expanded clones, a class.

NA	TRBV9	NA	13	TRBJ1-5	CASSVGSNQPQHF	TGTGCCAGCAGCGTTGGAAGCAATCAGCCCCAGCATTTT
few	TRBV19	NA	10	TRBJ2-7	CASRGREQYF	TGTGCCAGTAGGGGGCGCGAGCAGTACTTC
NA	TRBV2	NA	14	TRBJ2-4	CASNLPKGGNIQYF	TGTGCCAGCAACCTTCCAAAGGGTGGAAACATTCAGTACTTC
NA	TRBV28	TRBD1	16	TRBJ1-2	CASSLSLQGPFYGYTF	TGTGCCAGCAGCCTGAGCTTACAGGGGCCTTTCTATGGCTACACCTTC
few	TRBV28	NA	12	TRBJ1-2	CASSPRGYGYTF	TGTGCCAGCAGTCCTAGGGGTTATGGCTACACCTTC
NA	TRBV29-1	NA	14	TRBJ2-1	CSVEAQGTFNEQFF	TGCAGCGTTGAAGCCCAGGGGACTTTCAATGAGCAGTTCTTC
NA	TRBV6-1	NA	14	TRBJ2-7	CASQTFLSSHEQYF	TGTGCCAGCCAGACATTTCTCTCAAGCCACGAGCAGTACTTC
NA	TRBV9	NA	13	TRBJ2-2	CASSVVGTGELFF	TGTGCCAGCAGCGTAGTTGGGACCGGGGAGCTGTTTTTT
few	TRBV6-1	TRBD1	15	TRBJ1-5	CASVRGGGSNQPQHF	TGTGCCAGCGTCAGAGGAGGGGGCAGCAATCAGCCCCAGCATTTT
NA	TRBV13	NA	18	TRBJ2-7	CASSSTRLVGGAHYEQYF	TGTGCCAGCAGCTCTACCCGGCTAGTGGGGGGGGCTCACTACGAGCAGTACTTC
NA	TRBV4-3	TRBD1	13	TRBJ2-1	CASSQVTGDEQFF	TGCGCCAGCAGCCAAGTGACAGGGGATGAGCAGTTCTTC
NA	TRBV28	NA	16	TRBJ2-1	CASSLSSKTSHNEQFF	TGTGCCAGCAGTTTATCCTCCAAGACTAGTCACAATGAGCAATTCTTC
NA	TRBV30	NA	15	TRBJ2-5	CAWNPLRTYQETQYF	TGTGCCTGGAACCCCCTCCGAACCTATCAAGAGACCCAGTACTTC
NA	TRBV28	TRBD1	16	TRBJ2-1	CASSLPGGTGVNEQFF	TGTGCCAGCAGCCTTCCCGGGGGGACAGGGGTCAATGAGCAGTTCTTC
NA	TRBV2	NA	15	TRBJ2-3	CASSGLWDEGDTQYF	TGTGCCAGCAGTGGACTCTGGGACGAGGGAGATACGCAGTATTTT
NA	TRBV7-2	TRBD1	14	TRBJ1-1	CASSPPGGLGEAFF	TGTGCCAGCAGCCCCCCAGGGGGTTTAGGTGAAGCTTTCTTT
NA	TRBV7-8	NA	15	TRBJ1-2	CASSFGEETGDGYTF	TGTGCCAGCAGCTTTGGGGAGGAGACAGGTGATGGCTACACCTTC
NA	TRBV6-5	NA	14	TRBJ1-5	CASSRYEIHQPQHF	TGTGCCAGCAGTCGCTACGAGATCCATCAGCCCCAGCATTTT
NA	TRBV7-8	NA	13	TRBJ2-7	CASRSFRGYEQYF	TGTGCCAGCCGATCGTTCCGGGGGTACGAGCAGTACTTC
NA	TRBV5-1	NA	15	TRBJ2-5	CASSLEGTGKETQYF	TGCGCCAGCAGCTTGGAGGGCACAGGGAAAGAGACCCAGTACTTC
NA	TRBV2	TRBD2	14	TRBJ2-3	CASGRGGARDTQYF	TGTGCCAGCGGTCGCGGGGGGGCGAGAGATACGCAGTATTTT
NA	TRBV30	NA	12	TRBJ1-1	CAWTLSVGEAFF	TGTGCCTGGACCCTCTCTGTGGGTGAAGCTTTCTTT
NA	TRBV29-1	TRBD2	13	TRBJ2-1	CSGGTSGRGEQFF	TGCAGCGGGGGGACTAGCGGGAGAGGTGAGCAGTTCTTC
NA	TRBV7-9	TRBD1	14	TRBJ2-5	CASSPGGAGETQYF	TGTGCCAGCAGCCCAGGGGGCGCGGGGGAGACCCAGTACTTC
NA	TRBV19	TRBD1	14	TRBJ2-1	CASTGQGNNNEQFF	TGTGCCAGTACCGGACAGGGGAACAACAATGAGCAGTTCTTC
few	TRBV5-4	NA	13	TRBJ1-1	CASSFGRNTEAFF	TGTGCCAGCAGCTTTGGCCGGAACACTGAAGCTTTCTTT
NA	TRBV5-1	TRBD2	15	TRBJ2-1	CASSLLARSYNEQFF	TGCGCCAGCAGCTTACTAGCGCGTTCCTACAATGAGCAGTTCTTC
NA	TRBV28	NA	18	TRBJ2-7	CASSLATRLRRGSYEQYF	TGTGCCAGCAGTTTAGCCACGAGACTCAGGAGAGGCTCCTACGAGCAGTACTTC
NA	TRBV9	TRBD2	15	TRBJ2-1	CASSVDSGRYNEQFF	TGTGCCAGCAGCGTAGACAGCGGGAGGTACAATGAGCAGTTCTTC
NA	TRBV4-2	NA	14	TRBJ1-4	CASSSVGGREKLFF	TGTGCCAGCAGCTCAGTCGGGGGGAGGGAAAAACTGTTTTTT
NA	TRBV7-9	TRBD2	16	TRBJ2-3	CASSLTSGRTTDTQYF	TGTGCCAGCAGCCTTACTAGCGGGAGGACCACAGATACGCAGTATTTT
NA	TRBV5-4	TRBD2	15	TRBJ2-5	CASSFSSGSKETQYF	TGTGCCAGCAGCTTTTCTAGCGGGAGCAAAGAGACCCAGTACTTC
NA	TRBV7-2	TRBD1	17	TRBJ1-2	CASSLGPGGVRVYGYTF	TGTGCCAGCAGCTTAGGTCCAGGGGGCGTGAGAGTCTATGGCTACACCTTC
NA	TRBV7-8	NA	16	TRBJ1-3	CASSITGRASGNTIYF	TGTGCCAGCAGCATAACAGGGAGAGCGTCTGGAAACACCATATATTTT
once	TRBV5-1	NA	14	TRBJ2-5	CASSLLSDQETQYF	TGCGCCAGCAGCTTGTTAAGCGATCAAGAGACCCAGTACTTC
NA	TRBV6-1	TRBD1	14	TRBJ1-1	CASSSRDRGAEAFF	TGTGCCAGCAGTTCCCGGGACAGGGGGGCTGAAGCTTTCTTT
once	TRBV7-5	NA	13	TRBJ2-7	CASSSGAGYEQYF	TGTGCCAGCAGCAGTGGGGCAGGGTACGAGCAGTACTTC
NA	TRBV7-9	TRBD1	15	TRBJ2-7	CASSLVPGQPYEQYF	TGTGCCAGCAGCTTAGTACCGGGACAGCCCTACGAGCAGTACTTC
NA	TRBV11-1	NA	16	TRBJ2-2	CASSNYDRLDTGELFF	TGTGCCAGCAGCAATTACGACAGGCTGGACACCGGGGAGCTGTTTTTT
few	TRBV2	TRBD2	14	TRBJ2-7	CASRATSGKYEQYF	TGTGCCAGCAGGGCGACTAGCGGGAAATACGAGCAGTACTTC
NA	TRBV7-8	TRBD1	14	TRBJ1-2	CASSPGQGIYGYTF	TGTGCCAGCAGCCCAGGACAGGGGATCTATGGCTACACCTTC
NA	TRBV28	NA	14	TRBJ1-3	CASSGRRFSNTIYF	TGTGCCAGCAGTGGCAGAAGGTTTAGCAACACCATATATTTT
NA	TRBV18	NA	14	TRBJ2-1	CASSPTGVGNEQFF	TGTGCCAGCTCACCAACCGGGGTGGGGAATGAGCAGTTCTTC